Each of the 32 T cell receptor beta chains below was sequenced from the same sample in a study of PD-1 blockade in classical Hodgkin lymphoma. Produced via immunoSEQ multiplex PCR; TCRdb's table is partial and in-frame only. The sample has about 41,000 clones, 55% to 70% seen once. This sample's time point: cycle 4 day 1 (C4D1), after five to seven weeks of nivolumab. Every patient was affected by relapse after autologous stem cell transplantation, while exposure to brentuximab vedotin was not uniform. The sample here was peripheral blood mononuclear cells (PBMCs), taken before the fourth cycle of nivolumab. These receptors were collected from a human donor with classical Hodgkin lymphoma.

The chain combines TRBV2 with TRBJ1-1; D is unclear. Trimming stripped 8 bases from V and 0 bases from J, with 10 bases between. Germline CDR1 is SNHLY and CDR2 is FYNNEI. The CDR3 length is 13 residues. The DNA for the CDR3 is TGTGCCAGCGTTCGAGGTATGAACACTGAAGCTTTCTTT. This codes for CASVRGMNTEAFF.

V and J are TRBV27 and TRBJ1-3, with no clear D. The V and J ends lost 7 bases and 0 bases respectively, with 13 bases between them. This CDR3 is 15 amino acids long. The germline V gene has CDR1 MNHEY and CDR2 SMNVEV (reference sequence). The chain's CDR3 is CASISQSSSGNTIYF. CDR3 nucleotide sequence: TGTGCCAGCATATCTCAGAGTAGCTCTGGAAACACCATATATTTT.

This clone was seen a few times. The J gene is TRBJ2-3, the V gene TRBV7-8; D is possibly TRBD1 (6 bases). The CDR3 has 17 amino acids. V was shortened by 5 bases and J by 1 base, with 19 bases between the two germline ends. Per germline, CDR1 SGHVS and CDR2 FQNEAQ. The CDR3: CASSHTIQGPRTDTQYF. CDR3 DNA: TGTGCCAGCAGCCACACGATTCAGGGGCCGCGCACAGATACGCAGTATTTT.

The chain has TRBV6-6 and TRBJ2-2; no definite D call. The CDR3 runs 14 residues. The germline V and J ends were trimmed by 7 bases and 0 bases, with 9 bases remaining between them. CDR1 and CDR2 from the germline V gene are MNHNY and SVGAGI (reference sequence). The CDR3: CASKTAPNTGELFF. The CDR3 nucleotides are TGTGCCAGCAAAACGGCACCGAACACCGGGGAGCTGTTTTTT.

V usage is TRBV28 and J usage is TRBJ2-7; 8 nucleotides align to TRBD1. Per the germline V gene, CDR1 is MDHEN and CDR2 is SYDVKM. Germline trimming cut 5 bases from V and 0 bases from J; bases unmatched to any gene: 9. The CDR3 consists of 16 residues. The CDR3 DNA reads as TGTGCCAGCAGTCCGCTGGACAGGGCACCCTCCTACGAGCAGTACTTC. Amino acid sequence: CASSPLDRAPSYEQYF.

A single count supports this clone. This chain joins TRBV5-6 and TRBJ1-5; D is ambiguous. Deletions cut 0 bases from V and 2 bases from J, with 9 bases between. The V gene's germline CDR1 is SGHDT and CDR2 YYEEEE. CDR3 length equals 15 residues. CDR3 protein: CASSLAVTGNQPQHF. The DNA of the CDR3 is TGTGCCAGCAGCTTGGCCGTAACTGGCAATCAGCCCCAGCATTTT.

A few counts support this clone. V and J are TRBV18 and TRBJ1-2; D ambiguous. The V gene lost 0 bases and the J gene lost 4 bases, with 9 bases spanning the gap. This CDR3 is 14 amino acids long. CDR1 and CDR2 from the germline V gene are KGHSH and LQKENI. As DNA, the CDR3 is TGTGCCAGCTCACCACCGTCGGGGAGCTATGGCTACACCTTC. Its protein product is CASSPPSGSYGYTF.

The J gene is TRBJ2-1, the V gene TRBV7-8; perhaps D is TRBD1 or TRBD2 (5 bases each). The V end lost 10 bases, the J end lost 0 bases, and 7 bases lay between the germline ends. The CDR3 length is 12 residues. Germline V gene lookup returns CDR1 SGHVS and CDR2 FQNEAQ. The CDR3 loop is CATGSSYNEQFF. The CDR3 bases are TGTGCCACAGGGAGCTCCTACAATGAGCAGTTCTTC.

This clone was picked up a small number of times. V usage is TRBV13 and J usage is TRBJ1-2; tentative D call: TRBD1 (5 bases). CDR1 and CDR2 from the germline V gene are PRHDT and FYEKMQ (reference sequence). V lost 3 bases to trimming and J lost 8 bases, with 13 bases between them. The CDR3 contains 13 residues. In nucleotides, the CDR3 is TGTGCCAGCAGCTTGGGAAACGGGGGAGGCTACACCTTC. Translated, it gives CASSLGNGGGYTF. The whole variable domain, remainder taken from reference TRBV13 and TRBJ1-2, is AAGVIQSPRHLIKEKRETATLKCYPIPRHDTVYWYQQGPGQDPQFLISFYEKMQSDKGSIPDRFSAQQFSDYHSELNMSSLELGDSALYFCASSLGNGGGYTFGSGTRLTVV.

This clone was detected only a few times. The chain is built from TRBV27 and TRBJ1-5; D possibly corresponds to TRBD1 (6 bases). The V gene lost 6 bases and the J gene lost 2 bases, with 14 bases spanning the gap. Per the germline V gene, CDR1 is MNHEY and CDR2 is SMNVEV (reference sequence). The CDR3 is made up of 15 amino acids. The CDR3 is CASSPGSGGNQPQHF. Here the CDR3 DNA reads TGTGCCAGCAGCCCGGGATCAGGGGGCAATCAGCCCCAGCATTTT.

This clone was seen a few times. The chain has TRBV2 and TRBJ2-1, with TRBD1 matching over 9 bases. This CDR3 has 14 amino acids. CDR1 and CDR2 from the germline V gene are SNHLY and FYNNEI. J lost 7 bases, V lost 6 bases, and 7 bases had no gene match. DNA for the CDR3: TGTGCCAGCAGAAGACAGGGGGGATGGAATGAGCAGTTCTTC. Translated, it gives CASRRQGGWNEQFF.

V and J are TRBV9 and TRBJ1-1; the D gene is possibly TRBD1 (6 bases). The germline V and J ends were trimmed by 0 bases and 6 bases, with 12 bases remaining between them. Looked up from germline, CDR1 is SGDLS and CDR2 is YYNGEE. There are 14 residues in the CDR3. The DNA of the CDR3 is TGTGCCAGCAGCGTAGGCGGGGGCAGGGCTGAAGCTTTCTTT. This gives the protein CASSVGGGRAEAFF.

The rearrangement joins TRBV5-4 to TRBJ2-5; 10 bases fit TRBD2. V shed 1 base, J shed 7 bases, and the junction held 7 bases outside the gene matches. Germline V gene data show CDR1 as SGHNT and CDR2 as YYREEE (reference sequence). The CDR3 sequence is 15 residues long. The DNA of the CDR3 is TGTGCCAGCAGCTTGCTAAGCGGGGGGGCCGGGACCCAGTACTTC. Translating it yields CASSLLSGGAGTQYF.

The chain has TRBV9 and TRBJ2-1; possibly TRBD2 for D (7 bases). Germline V gives CDR1 SGDLS, CDR2 YYNGEE. The CDR3 is made up of 15 amino acids. Trimming removed 6 bases from V and 0 bases from J, with 13 bases in between. CDR3 nucleotides: TGTGCCAGCACCCCGGGGGGCCGCTCCTACAATGAGCAGTTCTTC. Translation: CASTPGGRSYNEQFF.

The chain recombines TRBV27 with TRBJ2-6; 7 bases line up with TRBD1. Looked up from germline, CDR1 is MNHEY and CDR2 is SMNVEV (reference sequence). V shed 8 bases and J 2 bases; nucleotides not matched to a gene: 6. The CDR3 has 15 amino acids. The CDR3 loop reads CASARQGAGANVLTF. The CDR3 DNA sequence: TGTGCCAGCGCCCGGCAGGGGGCTGGGGCCAACGTCCTGACTTTC.

The chain couples TRBV19 to TRBJ1-4; D may be TRBD1 (5 bases). Germline CDR1 is LNHDA and CDR2 is SQIVND (reference sequence). Trimming left V 3 bases short and J 5 bases short, with 10 bases between. The CDR3 runs 14 residues. The CDR3 nucleotides are TGTGCCAGTAGTATGCGTCAGGGAAATGAAAAACTGTTTTTT. Its protein is CASSMRQGNEKLFF.

The DNA for the CDR3 is TGTGCCAGCAGCTCCCGGGACCGAATCGGTACTGAAGCTTTCTTT. This gives the protein CASSSRDRIGTEAFF. The chain joins TRBV7-9 to TRBJ1-1, with D perhaps matching TRBD1 (5 bases). CDR3 size: 15 residues. Germline assignment: CDR1 SEHNR and CDR2 FQNEAQ (reference sequence). Trimming took 4 bases from V and 5 from J, leaving 17 bases between them. The full variable domain, in which reference TRBV7-9 and TRBJ1-1 provide the parts outside the CDR3, is DTGVSQNPRHKITKRGQNVTFRCDPISEHNRLYWYRQTLGQGPEFLTYFQNEAQLEKSRLLSDRFSAERPKGSFSTLEIQRTEQGDSAMYLCASSSRDRIGTEAFFGQGTRLTVV.

The rearrangement uses TRBV5-6 and TRBJ1-5; a weak D match, TRBD1 (6 bases). The CDR3 consists of 15 residues. The germline gives CDR1 SGHDT, CDR2 YYEEEE. V shed 1 base and J shed 5 bases, with 13 bases lying between them. The CDR3 region is CASSLLTAGDQPQHF. CDR3 nucleotides: TGTGCCAGCAGCTTGCTTACAGCAGGGGATCAGCCCCAGCATTTT.

A remark on this clone: This clone may be a read error of a much larger clone one base away. The rearrangement joins TRBV27 to TRBJ1-4, with a possible D match to TRBD1 (5 bases). Germline V gene data show CDR1 as MNHEY and CDR2 as SMNVEV (reference sequence). V lost 7 bases to trimming and J lost 0 bases, with 9 bases between them. The CDR3 totals 14 residues. The CDR3 nucleotides read TGTGCCAGCAAGGACACCTCAACTAATGAAAAACTGTTTTTT. It codes for CASKDTSTNEKLFF.

CDR3 protein: CASSPGQENTEAFF. Here the CDR3 DNA reads TGTGCCAGCAGCCCGGGACAGGAGAACACTGAAGCTTTCTTT. This chain links TRBV7-2 with TRBJ1-1; TRBD1 matches 8 bases. J lost 1 base, V lost 5 bases, and 3 bases had no gene match. The CDR3 sequence is 14 residues long. Looked up from germline, CDR1 is SGHTA and CDR2 is FQGNSA.

The chain recombines TRBV7-9 with TRBJ1-1, with D perhaps matching TRBD1 (5 bases). Germline CDR1 and CDR2: SEHNR and FQNEAQ (reference sequence). Trimming removed 1 base from V and 1 base from J, with 22 bases in between. The CDR3 length is 19 residues. Here the CDR3 reads CASSLVPGERGWANTEAFF. The CDR3 region has the DNA TGTGCCAGCAGCTTAGTCCCCGGCGAGAGGGGCTGGGCGAACACTGAAGCTTTCTTT.

The chain links TRBV9 to TRBJ2-5; D possibly corresponds to TRBD1 (6 bases). V lost 0 bases and J 9 bases, leaving 12 bases between the germline ends. Per the germline V gene, CDR1 is SGDLS and CDR2 is YYNGEE. The CDR3 extends over 13 amino acids. Written as DNA, the CDR3 is TGTGCCAGCAGCGTAGATCTGGGGGCCGCCCAGTACTTC. This translates into CASSVDLGAAQYF.

This clone is deemed medium-sized (0.01 to 0.1%). The CDR3 nucleotides read TGTGCCAGCAGGACCTTGGGGAACACTGAAGCTTTCTTT. It codes for CASRTLGNTEAFF. The J gene is TRBJ1-1, the V gene TRBV27; no reliable D call. V lost 6 bases and J 1 base, leaving 9 bases between the germline ends. This CDR3 spans 13 amino acids. CDR1 and CDR2 from the germline V gene are MNHEY and SMNVEV (reference sequence).

This clone came up a few times. V usage is TRBV6-5 and J usage is TRBJ1-3, with D possibly being TRBD1 (5 bases). This CDR3 is built from 15 residues. V gave up 2 bases and J gave up 2 bases, with 10 bases separating them. Germline V gene lookup returns CDR1 MNHEY and CDR2 SVGAGI. CDR3 nucleotides: TGTGCCAGCAGTTACGGGCAGGGAACTGGAAACACCATATATTTT. This codes for CASSYGQGTGNTIYF.

The CDR3 protein is CASSLFSRRAGSMNTEAFF. The CDR3 DNA reads as TGTGCCAGCAGCTTGTTCTCTCGTAGGGCAGGGAGCATGAACACTGAAGCTTTCTTT. V is TRBV5-5 and J is TRBJ1-1; weak D call: TRBD1 (5 bases). The CDR3 covers 19 residues. V lost 1 base and J 0 bases, leaving 22 bases between the germline ends. Looked up from germline, CDR1 is SGHKS and CDR2 is YYEKEE (reference sequence).

The chain employs TRBV19 and TRBJ2-7, with 8 nucleotides matching TRBD2. Trimming removed 2 bases from V and 0 bases from J; junction bases left unmatched: 3. CDR3 length: 15 amino acids. Germline CDR1 LNHDA, CDR2 SQIVND (reference sequence). The CDR3 spells CASSIFAGGSYEQYF. CDR3 DNA sequence: TGTGCCAGTAGTATATTTGCGGGGGGCTCCTACGAGCAGTACTTC.

V gene TRBV6-1 combines with J gene TRBJ1-2; D is uncertain. Per the germline V gene, CDR1 is MNHNS and CDR2 is SASEGT. The CDR3 has 13 amino acids. Trimming removed 7 bases from V and 5 bases from J, with 14 bases in between. The CDR3 is CASIGGRSYGYTF. The CDR3 DNA sequence: TGTGCCAGCATTGGAGGACGCTCATATGGCTACACCTTC.

This clone occurred once. This chain joins TRBV5-4 and TRBJ1-4, with no clear D. V shed 3 bases and J shed 8 bases, with 20 bases lying between them. Germline V gene sequence: CDR1 SGHNT, CDR2 YYREEE (reference sequence). The CDR3 is made up of 16 amino acids. The CDR3 region is CASSSLVGGVGEKLFF. Here the CDR3 DNA reads TGTGCCAGCAGCTCCCTTGTGGGTGGGGTCGGAGAAAAACTGTTTTTT.

The rearrangement uses TRBV18 and TRBJ1-6; 8 bases agree with TRBD1. Per germline, CDR1 KGHSH and CDR2 LQKENI. This CDR3 is built from 14 residues. V shed 6 bases, J shed 10 bases, and the junction held 8 bases outside the gene matches. CDR3 sequence (DNA): TGTGCCAGCTCGGGGCCAGGGGGCGACTCACCCCTCCACTTT. It encodes CASSGPGGDSPLHF.

This clone was seen a single time. This chain joins TRBV6-1 and TRBJ2-1; D not certain. Between the trimmed V and J ends, which lost 2 bases and 2 bases, there was a span of 10 bases. Germline V gives CDR1 MNHNS, CDR2 SASEGT. This CDR3 has 15 amino acids. DNA of the CDR3: TGTGCCAGCAGTGAATATGAGGATCCCTACAATGAGCAGTTCTTC. Translated: CASSEYEDPYNEQFF.

This clone appeared a few times. The genes are TRBV5-4 and TRBJ1-1; D unclear. The CDR3 totals 13 residues. Germline assignment: CDR1 SGHNT and CDR2 YYREEE (reference sequence). Trimming pared 0 bases from V and 6 bases from J, leaving 9 bases between. This CDR3 is CASSLGKLPEAFF. As DNA, the CDR3 is TGTGCCAGCAGCTTGGGGAAGCTTCCTGAAGCTTTCTTT.

This clone was detected only a few times. The J gene is TRBJ2-5, the V gene TRBV4-1; D is perhaps TRBD1 or TRBD2 (5 bases each). Trimming cost V 2 bases and J 1 base, with 8 bases left between them. The CDR3 is 14 residues long. The V gene's germline CDR1 is MGHRA and CDR2 YSYEKL. CDR3 nucleotide sequence: TGCGCCAGCAGCCAACTTGGGGGCCAAGAGACCCAGTACTTC. Translation: CASSQLGGQETQYF.